This is a list of T cell receptor beta chains from one sample in a study of beta chain features in type 1 diabetes. Only in-frame clones appear in the TCRdb table, and some are missing; sequencing was by immunoSEQ multiplex PCR. Of 450,000 or so clones in the sample, about an eighth were seen once. The sequencing input was naive CD4+ T cells from blood. The receptors were gathered from a woman under 30 in good health. Each CDR3 is given with its conserved first and last residue. D genes are given only for firm matches. Expanded clones are given a class, and other clones once, few, many or no size at all.

clone_size	v_call	d_call	j_call	cdr3_nt	cdr3_aa
.	TRBV14	.	TRBJ2-3	TGTGCCAGCAGCCCCTTGTCCGTGGATACGCAGTATTTT	CASSPLSVDTQYF
.	TRBV7-2	.	TRBJ1-4	TGTGCCAGCAGCTCCCAGGGAGCCGTGGGTGAAAAACTGTTTTTT	CASSSQGAVGEKLFF
few	TRBV9	TRBD2	TRBJ2-7	TGTGCCAGCAGCGCGGCGGGAGCTTGGGGCTCCGAGCAGTACTTC	CASSAAGAWGSEQYF
few	TRBV7-9	.	TRBJ2-1	TGTGCCAGCAGCCGCTCGCATGAGGGTGGGGATGAGCAGTTCTTC	CASSRSHEGGDEQFF
.	TRBV9	.	TRBJ2-1	TGTGCCAGCAGCGTGACAACCAGGGGCAATGAGCAGTTCTTC	CASSVTTRGNEQFF
few	TRBV7-2	.	TRBJ2-6	TGTGCCAGCAGCCTAGAGGTTGCTGGGGCCAACGTCCTGACTTTC	CASSLEVAGANVLTF
.	TRBV7-3	.	TRBJ1-1	TGTGCCAGCAGACTAGACAGGAACACTGAAGCTTTCTTT	CASRLDRNTEAFF
.	TRBV5-1	.	TRBJ2-2	TGCGCCAGCAGCTTGTTCGGCACGAACACCGGGGAGCTGTTTTTT	CASSLFGTNTGELFF
.	TRBV5-1	.	TRBJ2-2	TGCGCCAGCAGCTTGTATTTCAGCGGACAGAACACCGGGGAGCTGTTTTTT	CASSLYFSGQNTGELFF
few	TRBV4-3	TRBD2	TRBJ2-1	TGCGCCAGCAGCCAATTCCGTAGCGGGAGTTCTTACAATGAGCAGTTCTTC	CASSQFRSGSSYNEQFF
few	TRBV14	.	TRBJ2-3	TGTGCCAGCAGCCGCTTGAGCAGTTCTCCTAGCACAGATACGCAGTATTTT	CASSRLSSSPSTDTQYF
.	TRBV29-1	.	TRBJ1-1	TGCAGCGTTGAAGGGGGACTAGGCTTTTCGGAAGCTTTCTTT	CSVEGGLGFSEAFF
few	TRBV11-2	.	TRBJ2-1	TGTGCCAGCACCCACGGTCGCGGGACCTCCCTACAAGATGAGCAGTTCTTC	CASTHGRGTSLQDEQFF
few	TRBV7-6	TRBD2	TRBJ2-3	TGTGCCAGCAGCTTAGGGGCTGCGGGGGGCACAGATACGCAGTATTTT	CASSLGAAGGTDTQYF
few	TRBV20-1	.	TRBJ2-4	TGCAGTGCTCCCCTGACAGAATTTGCGTACTTC	CSAPLTEFAYF
.	TRBV28	TRBD2	TRBJ2-1	TGTGCCAGCAGTCGATTTCAACTAGCGGGGGGATATGAGCAGTTCTTC	CASSRFQLAGGYEQFF
few	TRBV5-1	.	TRBJ2-2	TGCGCCAGCAGCTTTCAGGGGACGAACACCGGGGAGCTGTTTTTT	CASSFQGTNTGELFF
.	TRBV7-9	.	TRBJ1-1	TGTGCCAGCAGCTTAACAGAAGCTTTCTTT	CASSLTEAFF
.	TRBV15	TRBD2	TRBJ2-6	TGTGCCACCAGTCTAGGACTAGCGGGGACGGCTGGGGCCAACGTCCTGACTTTC	CATSLGLAGTAGANVLTF
few	TRBV14	TRBD1	TRBJ2-1	TGTGCCAGCAGCCATACGACAGGGGCCTACAATGAGCAGTTCTTC	CASSHTTGAYNEQFF
.	TRBV9	.	TRBJ1-1	TGTGCCAGCAGCGTAGAAGGCTACATGAACACTGAAGCTTTCTTT	CASSVEGYMNTEAFF
.	TRBV9	.	TRBJ2-1	TGTGCCAGCAGCGTCCAGGGTTACAATGAGCAGTTCTTC	CASSVQGYNEQFF
few	TRBV7-9	TRBD1	TRBJ1-2	TGTGCCAGCAGCTCTGTGGACAGGGCAAACTATGGCTACACCTTC	CASSSVDRANYGYTF
.	TRBV18	TRBD1	TRBJ2-4	TGTGCCAGCTCACCTCAGGAGGGACAGGGGGCCAAAAACATTCAGTACTTC	CASSPQEGQGAKNIQYF
few	TRBV5-1	TRBD1	TRBJ2-7	TGCGCCAGCAGCCTGGGACAGGGAGACGAGCAGTACTTC	CASSLGQGDEQYF
.	TRBV7-9	.	TRBJ2-3	TGTGCCAGCACCTATACGAGCGAGGTTACAGATACGCAGTATTTT	CASTYTSEVTDTQYF
.	TRBV5-1	TRBD2	TRBJ2-1	TGCGCCAGCAGCTACGGACTGACTAGCGGGAGCGTGAGTGAGCAGTTCTTC	CASSYGLTSGSVSEQFF
.	TRBV7-2	.	TRBJ1-5	TGTGCCACGGGTGGCGGATCCAATCAGCCCCAGCATTTT	CATGGGSNQPQHF
.	TRBV6-6	.	TRBJ2-7	TGTGCCAGCAGTTACCGAGCTATCGGGACGAGATACGAGCAGTACTTC	CASSYRAIGTRYEQYF
few	TRBV6-5	.	TRBJ1-1	TGTGCCAGCAGTTACGAGAACGCAGCTGAAGCTTTCTTT	CASSYENAAEAFF
.	TRBV27	.	TRBJ1-2	TGTGCCAGCAGTTTATCGATCAGAGACCTATATGGCTACACCTTC	CASSLSIRDLYGYTF
.	TRBV23-1	TRBD1	TRBJ2-7	TGCGCCAGCAGTCAATCATCTTTAGACAGGGGAGTTTCCTACGAGCAGTACTTC	CASSQSSLDRGVSYEQYF
few	TRBV28	TRBD1	TRBJ1-1	TGTGCCAGCAGTTACACGACAGGGTTTGTGACTGAAGCTTTCTTT	CASSYTTGFVTEAFF
.	TRBV18	.	TRBJ2-3	TGTGCCAGCTCACCAAAAAGGGATACGCAGTATTTT	CASSPKRDTQYF
few	TRBV7-2	.	TRBJ1-1	TGTGCCAGCAGCTTATACTCAGCGTTGAACACTGAAGCTTTCTTT	CASSLYSALNTEAFF
.	TRBV5-1	.	TRBJ2-5	TGCGCCAGCAGCTTAAGGCCGCAAGAGACCCAGTACTTC	CASSLRPQETQYF
.	TRBV7-9	.	TRBJ1-2	TGTGCCAGCAGCCCCCCGGGGCCTAACTATGGCTACACCTTC	CASSPPGPNYGYTF
.	TRBV18	.	TRBJ2-3	TGTGCCAGCTCACCTCTAGAGGCAGATACGCAGTATTTT	CASSPLEADTQYF
few	TRBV10-3	.	TRBJ2-5	TGTGCCATCAGGGAGGGACGGGAGACCCAGTACTTC	CAIREGRETQYF
.	TRBV7-8	.	TRBJ2-7	TGTGCTAACCCACCTGTGCCCAATGGGTACTTC	CANPPVPNGYF
.	TRBV7-2	TRBD1	TRBJ1-1	TGTGCCAGCAGCTTTACAGGGGTTCAAGCTTTCTTT	CASSFTGVQAFF
.	TRBV7-3	.	TRBJ2-2	TGTGCCAGCAGCTCCTACAGGGCCGGGGAGCTGTTTTTT	CASSSYRAGELFF
once	TRBV4-1	.	TRBJ2-1	TGCGCCAGCAGCCGCCCCAGGGGGGGGGCCTACAATGAGCAGTTCTTC	CASSRPRGGAYNEQFF
.	TRBV6-5	TRBD1	TRBJ1-2	TGTGCCAGCAGTTACCGGGACAGGGGCGCCTATGGCTACACCTTC	CASSYRDRGAYGYTF
few	TRBV19	.	TRBJ2-7	TGTGCCAGTAGTCTCCTGGGCGGCTACGAGCAGTACTTC	CASSLLGGYEQYF
.	TRBV4-1	.	TRBJ2-1	TGCGCCAGCAGCCCCCGACTAGTCGCTACAGTGGATGAGCAGTTCTTC	CASSPRLVATVDEQFF